The sequence of this TCR beta chain was determined in a study of blood T cell repertoires in COVID-19. Study information: Specimens from acute and convalescent COVID-19 originated in the United States, Italy and Spain. PBMCs, B-cell-depleted T cells, or T cells were the source of the cDNA or gDNA that made up the material.

CDR3 length: 14 amino acids. Trimming took off 3 bases at V and 4 bases at J, with 12 bases between the two ends. Germline V gives CDR1 MNHNS, CDR2 SASEGT. Authors' analysis steps: Estimation of nucleated cell counts was performed using reference gene primer amplification. Only in-frame clones appear in the TCRdb table, and some are missing; sequencing was by immunoSEQ multiplex PCR. V, J and clone size are those of that table, while D and trimming were read from the DNA. The sample has fewer than 150,000 clones; 70% to 80% are singletons. Sequenced material: peripheral blood. The receptor's source is a man in his fifties or sixties who had recovered from COVID-19. V is TRBV6-1 and J is TRBJ1-2; D may be TRBD1 (6 bases). The CDR3 protein is CASSDGRGGYGYTF. Here the CDR3 DNA reads TGTGCCAGCAGTGACGGCAGGGGCGGCTATGGCTACACCTTC.